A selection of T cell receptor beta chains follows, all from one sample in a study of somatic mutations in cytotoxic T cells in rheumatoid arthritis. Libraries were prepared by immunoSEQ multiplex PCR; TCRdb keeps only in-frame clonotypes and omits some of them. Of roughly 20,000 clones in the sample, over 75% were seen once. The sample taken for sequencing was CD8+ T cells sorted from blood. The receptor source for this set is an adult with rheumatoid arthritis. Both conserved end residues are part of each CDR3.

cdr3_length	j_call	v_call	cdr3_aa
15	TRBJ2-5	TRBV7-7	CASSLGPGAQETQYF
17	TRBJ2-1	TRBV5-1	CASSLPTSGIPYNEQFF
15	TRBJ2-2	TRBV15	CATSRGASNTGELFF
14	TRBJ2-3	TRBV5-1	CASSLAVGTDTQYF
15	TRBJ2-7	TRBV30	CAWSVGAGGPYEQYF
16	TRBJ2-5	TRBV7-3	CASSKGRGLAGETQYF
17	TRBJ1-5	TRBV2	CASSEARETGGNQPQHF
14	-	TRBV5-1	CASSISGRGYEQYF
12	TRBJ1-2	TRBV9	CASSVQGEGYTF
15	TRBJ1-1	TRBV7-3	CASSLTTGGNTEAFF
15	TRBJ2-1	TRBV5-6	CASSLARGIGNEQFF
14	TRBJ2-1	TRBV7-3	CASSSPGLTDEQFF
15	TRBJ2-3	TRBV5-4	CASSLGQGHTDTQYF